The 17 T cell receptor beta chains given below trace back to one sample, sequenced in a study of T cells in Graves' hyperthyroidism and ophthalmopathy. Authors of the study amplified TCR beta CDR3 regions from RNA transcripts. TCR CDR3 underwent first-round RT-PCR with the HTBI primer set. TCRdb reprocessed the multiplex PCR reads via MiXCR and lists one record per CDR3 protein. In the table there are about 410,000 distinct CDR3 sequences, about 14% of which are singletons. Sequencing input: blood. The receptors were sampled from a young man with Graves' ophthalmopathy.

This clonotype was seen only a few times. The chain joins TRBV10-3 to TRBJ2-1; 9 bases match TRBD2. Germline V gene sequence: CDR1 ENHRY, CDR2 SYGVKD. The CDR3 runs 15 residues. V was clipped by 6 bases and J by 4 bases; unmatched bases: 7. The CDR3 region has the DNA TGTGCCATCAGGGATAGCGGGGGACCTTACAATGAGCAGTTCTTC. It specifies CAIRDSGGPYNEQFF.

In its sample, this clonotype was seen many times. The chain recombines TRBV10-3 with TRBJ2-7; maybe TRBD1 (6 bases). V lost 0 bases to trimming and J lost 2 bases, with 8 bases between them. The CDR3 runs to 14 residues. CDR1 is ENHRY and CDR2 is SYGVKD in the germline V gene. In DNA form, the CDR3 reads TGTGCCATCAGTGAGTCCCGGACAGCCTACGAGCAGTACTTC. Its translation: CAISESRTAYEQYF.

The sample holds a few counts of this clonotype. The chain employs TRBV5-1 and TRBJ2-3, with a weak D call TRBD2 (5 bases). The CDR3 runs 17 residues. With 0 bases removed from V and 2 bases from J, the gap between germline ends came to 16 bases. Germline CDR1 and CDR2: SGHRS and YFSETQ. The chain's CDR3 is CASSLAWGSDSTDTQYF. DNA of the CDR3: TGCGCCAGCAGCTTGGCCTGGGGTAGCGACTCCACAGATACGCAGTATTTT.

This clonotype occurred a few times. The V call is TRBV24-1, the J call TRBJ1-2, with D possibly matching TRBD1 (6 bases). The CDR3 is made up of 14 amino acids. Germline V lookup: CDR1 KGHDR, CDR2 SFDVKD. V lost 0 bases, J lost 4 bases, and 8 bases lay in between. In DNA form, the CDR3 reads TGTGCCACCAGTGATTTGGGACAGCCCTATGGCTACACCTTC. It encodes CATSDLGQPYGYTF.

This clonotype was seen at least ten times. The rearrangement uses TRBV5-1 and TRBJ2-3; 7 positions agree with TRBD2. Trimming removed 4 bases from V and 1 base from J; junction bases left unmatched: 9. Germline V gives CDR1 SGHRS, CDR2 YFSETQ. This CDR3 region has 16 residues. The CDR3 DNA follows: TGCGCCAGCAGCCCCGAACTAGCGAGGGGCACAGATACGCAGTATTTT. This gives the protein CASSPELARGTDTQYF.

The chain combines TRBV12-3 or TRBV12-4 with TRBJ2-7, with TRBD1 matching over 9 bases. The CDR3 spans 13 residues. J was trimmed by 6 bases and V by 5 bases; bases with no gene match: 5. CDR3 nucleotides: TGTGCCAGCAGTGTGGGACAGGGTGGCGAGCAGTACTTC. Its protein is CASSVGQGGEQYF.

On this clonotype: This could be a read error, since a much larger clone is one nucleotide away. As the CDR3 is not closed by the conserved phenylalanine or tryptophan, this likely results from a read error. The chain couples TRBV20-1 to TRBJ1-2; 9 bases agree with TRBD1. This CDR3 has 16 amino acids. Losses at the gene ends were 4 bases for V and 5 bases for J; bases not matched to a gene: 14. Germline CDR1 DFQATT, CDR2 SNEGSKA (reference sequence). In DNA form, the CDR3 reads TGCAGTGCTATCCACTTACGACAGGGGGAAGGTTATGGCTACACCCTC. Translation: CSAIHLRQGEGYGYTL.

Notes on this clonotype: This may be a read error: a much more frequent sequence differs by one nucleotide. V is TRBV12-3 or TRBV12-4 and J is TRBJ1-6; D ambiguous. This CDR3 is built from 12 residues. Here the CDR3 reads CANSPHGSPLHF. The CDR3 DNA follows: TGTGCCAACAGTCCTCACGGTTCACCCCTCCACTTT.

This clonotype was counted between two and nine times. The V gene is TRBV7-6, the J gene TRBJ2-7, with 8 bases lining up with TRBD2. V lost 5 bases, J lost 6 bases, and 9 bases stayed unmatched. CDR3 length: 14 residues. CDR1 is SGHVS and CDR2 is FNYEAQ in the germline V gene. The CDR3 loop reads CASSHSGTSPEQYF. CDR3 nucleotides: TGTGCCAGCAGCCACTCGGGGACTAGTCCCGAGCAGTACTTC.

This clonotype was recorded at least ten times. The chain links TRBV6-1 to TRBJ1-5, with 8 bases matching TRBD1. V was clipped by 3 bases and J by 5 bases; unmatched bases: 3. Germline lookup yields CDR1 MNHNS and CDR2 SASEGT. The CDR3 length is 14 residues. The CDR3 sequence is CASSEDRVDQPQHF. The DNA for the CDR3 is TGTGCCAGCAGTGAGGACAGGGTTGATCAGCCCCAGCATTTT.

This clonotype was counted only a few times. This chain links TRBV7-8 with TRBJ2-5; the D is unclear. Germline loops: CDR1 SGHVS, CDR2 FQNEAQ. V dropped 7 bases and J dropped 5 bases, with 11 bases sitting between them. The CDR3 runs to 12 residues. CDR3: CASTGFGETQYF. CDR3 nucleotide sequence: TGTGCCAGCACCGGCTTCGGGGAGACCCAGTACTTC.

The chain combines TRBV27 with TRBJ1-5; D unresolved. The V end lost 2 bases, the J end lost 3 bases, and 8 bases lay between the germline ends. CDR1 MNHEY and CDR2 SMNVEV come from the germline V gene (reference sequence). The CDR3 extends over 14 amino acids. CDR3 in amino acids: CASSLEAANQPQHF. The CDR3 bases are TGTGCCAGCAGTTTAGAGGCAGCCAATCAGCCCCAGCATTTT.

The sample holds many counts of this clonotype. The rearrangement joins TRBV24-1 to TRBJ2-1; the match to TRBD1 covers 11 bases. The CDR3 loop spans 17 amino acids. V dropped 6 bases and J dropped 5; count of bases not matched to a gene: 11. Germline V gives CDR1 KGHDR, CDR2 SFDVKD. CDR3 amino acids: CATSPLGRGQGDNEQFF. DNA of the CDR3: TGTGCCACCAGTCCACTGGGTAGGGGACAGGGGGACAATGAGCAGTTCTTC.

The rearrangement links TRBV6-1 to TRBJ2-7; D is unclear. Per germline, CDR1 MNHNS and CDR2 SASEGT. The CDR3 is made up of 11 amino acids. V gave up 10 bases and J gave up 3 bases, with 10 bases separating them. The CDR3 reads CATRMGYEQYF. The CDR3 bases are TGTGCCACCAGAATGGGCTACGAGCAGTACTTC.

This clonotype was observed many times. One end of the junction fails to match germline, which may point to a read error. The chain carries TRBV7-7 and TRBJ2-1; 9 bases fit TRBD2. Per the germline V gene, CDR1 is SSHAT and CDR2 is FNYEAQ (reference sequence). CDR3 length: 16 residues. CDR3 region: CASSPGSSGSHNEQFF. The CDR3 nucleotides read TGTGCTAGCAGCCCCGGGAGTAGCGGGAGCCACAATGAGCAGTTCTTC.

The chain combines TRBV2 with TRBJ2-1, with 13 bases matching TRBD2. V was pared by 5 bases and J by 7 bases, with 11 bases of the junction left unmatched. Per the germline V gene, CDR1 is SNHLY and CDR2 is FYNNEI. The length of the CDR3 is 17 residues. CDR3 in amino acids: CASSLILAGGPGNEQFF. CDR3 bases: TGTGCCAGCAGTTTAATACTAGCGGGAGGGCCAGGGAATGAGCAGTTCTTC.

This clonotype was counted ten times or more. CDR3 residues: CSVGTGIYEQYF. The CDR3 DNA is TGCAGCGTCGGGACAGGGATCTACGAGCAGTACTTC. The rearrangement links TRBV29-1 to TRBJ2-7, with 9 bases fitting TRBD1. In germline, CDR1 is SQVTM, CDR2 ANQGSEA. CDR3 length: 12 residues. Trimming cost V 6 bases and J 3 bases; bases outside gene matches: 3.